These T cell receptor beta chains were read from a single sample in a study of blood T cell repertoires in COVID-19. Measured with immunoSEQ multiplex PCR; TCRdb has only the in-frame clones, and not every one. The sample consists of about 210,000 clones, approximately 82% of them appearing once. The sequenced sample consisted of peripheral blood. The receptor source for this set is a woman aged 40 to 50 with acute or convalescent COVID-19. Both conserved end residues are part of each CDR3. D genes are given only for firm matches. Size is stated for part of the rows, as once, few or many counts, or as a class when the clone is expanded.

j_call | d_call | clone_size | v_call | cdr3_aa | cdr3_nt
TRBJ2-2 | TRBD1 | - | TRBV4-3 | CASSPRQGVANTGELFF | TGCGCCAGCAGCCCCCGCCAGGGGGTAGCGAACACCGGGGAGCTGTTTTTT
TRBJ2-7 | TRBD2 | - | TRBV7-8 | CASSSFSGDYSYEQYF | TGTGCCAGCAGCTCCTTCTCCGGGGACTACTCCTACGAGCAGTACTTC
TRBJ2-1 | - | - | TRBV7-7 | CASSPDRAGGEQFF | TGTGCCAGCAGCCCCGACAGGGCGGGAGGTGAGCAGTTCTTC
TRBJ2-1 | TRBD2 | few | TRBV19 | CASSISPPTSGGGRGHEQFF | TGTGCCAGTAGTATAAGTCCCCCCACTAGCGGGGGAGGTCGGGGCCATGAGCAGTTCTTC
TRBJ2-2 | - | - | TRBV7-8 | CASSPFRGGELFF | TGTGCCAGCAGCCCGTTCCGGGGTGGGGAGCTGTTTTTT
TRBJ2-7 | - | few | TRBV19 | CASSIATGREQYF | TGTGCCAGTAGTATCGCCACAGGGAGAGAGCAGTACTTC
TRBJ2-7 | - | - | TRBV5-6 | CASSLRLDSYEQYF | TGTGCCAGCAGCTTGAGACTAGATTCCTACGAGCAGTACTTC
TRBJ2-1 | - | - | TRBV20-1 | CSARASTEQFF | TGCAGTGCTAGAGCTAGCACTGAGCAGTTCTTC
TRBJ2-1 | TRBD2 | - | TRBV6-2/TRBV6-3 | CASSNPGIAGVQQFF | TGTGCCAGCAGTAACCCGGGGATAGCGGGAGTGCAGCAGTTCTTC
TRBJ2-1 | TRBD2 | - | TRBV10-3 | CAISPQSGGYNEQFF | TGTGCCATCAGCCCTCAGAGCGGGGGTTACAATGAGCAGTTCTTC
TRBJ2-7 | TRBD2 | - | TRBV19 | CASSRSPGGSYEQYF | TGTGCCAGTAGTAGAAGCCCGGGGGGCTCCTACGAGCAGTACTTC
TRBJ1-4 | TRBD1 | - | TRBV9 | CASSGRDSFNEKLFF | TGTGCCAGCAGCGGCCGGGACAGCTTTAATGAAAAACTGTTTTTT
TRBJ2-1 | - | - | TRBV24-1 | CATSDSLGQRFF | TGTGCCACCAGTGATTCGCTCGGTCAGCGGTTCTTC
TRBJ1-2 | TRBD1 | - | TRBV27 | CASSPRLGQGIYGYTF | TGTGCCAGCAGCCCACGGTTGGGACAGGGGATCTATGGCTACACCTTC
TRBJ2-5 | - | - | TRBV6-5 | CASSTPGDETQYF | TGTGCCAGCAGCACACCAGGGGACGAGACCCAGTACTTC
TRBJ2-3 | TRBD1 | - | TRBV10-3 | CAISLAGDSSTDTQYF | TGTGCCATCAGTTTGGCCGGGGACAGTAGCACAGATACGCAGTATTTT
TRBJ2-7 | - | - | TRBV18 | CASSPPTREQYF | TGTGCCAGCTCACCACCGACTCGCGAGCAGTACTTC
TRBJ2-7 | - | - | TRBV4-3 | CASSQDGQGGYEQYF | TGCGCCAGCAGCCAAGATGGTCAAGGCGGATACGAGCAGTACTTC
TRBJ2-2 | TRBD1 | - | TRBV6-5 | CASSYSTGGATGELFF | TGTGCCAGCAGTTACTCGACAGGGGGCGCGACCGGGGAGCTGTTTTTT
TRBJ2-2 | TRBD2 | - | TRBV3-1/TRBV3-2 | CASSQEPAGAGELFF | TGTGCCAGCAGCCAAGAACCAGCGGGGGCCGGGGAGCTGTTTTTT
TRBJ2-7 | TRBD2 | - | TRBV4-3 | CASSGLAGGVYEQYF | TGCGCCAGCAGTGGGCTAGCGGGAGGTGTCTACGAGCAGTACTTC
TRBJ1-1 | - | - | TRBV6-6 | CASSYSQGRAVAEAFF | TGTGCCAGCAGTTACTCGCAGGGCAGGGCGGTGGCTGAAGCTTTCTTT
TRBJ2-1 | - | - | TRBV12-3/TRBV12-4 | CASSSRSVEFF | TGTGCCAGCAGTTCTAGATCGGTGGAGTTCTTC
TRBJ2-3 | - | - | TRBV6-4 | CASRETGTDTQYF | TGTGCCAGCAGAGAAACGGGGACAGATACGCAGTATTTT
TRBJ1-2 | TRBD1 | - | TRBV19 | CASRGDRPYGYTF | TGTGCCAGTAGGGGGGACAGGCCGTATGGCTACACCTTC
TRBJ2-1 | TRBD2 | - | TRBV18 | CASSPPGLAGVGEQFF | TGTGCCAGCTCACCTCCGGGACTAGCGGGAGTGGGTGAGCAGTTCTTC
TRBJ2-3 | TRBD2 | few | TRBV7-2 | CASSLGLAGSLDTQYF | TGTGCCAGCAGCTTGGGACTAGCGGGGTCCTTAGATACGCAGTATTTT
TRBJ1-4 | - | few | TRBV19 | CASNRAGQEKLFF | TGTGCCAGTAATCGTGCAGGGCAAGAAAAACTGTTTTTT
TRBJ1-1 | TRBD1 | - | TRBV9 | CASSVAQGGTEAFF | TGTGCCAGCAGCGTAGCTCAGGGGGGAACTGAAGCTTTCTTT
TRBJ2-1 | TRBD2 | - | TRBV13 | CASKWREYFNEQFF | TGTGCCAGCAAATGGCGGGAGTATTTCAATGAGCAGTTCTTC
TRBJ2-2 | TRBD2 | - | TRBV4-2 | CASSQGGGGAAGELFF | TGTGCCAGCAGCCAAGGAGGCGGGGGGGCTGCCGGGGAGCTGTTTTTT
TRBJ2-3 | - | - | TRBV13 | CASSLFGSAGTDTQYF | TGTGCCAGCAGCTTATTCGGATCTGCGGGCACAGATACGCAGTATTTT
TRBJ2-3 | - | - | TRBV5-5 | CASSLLGGADTQYF | TGTGCCAGCAGCTTGTTAGGAGGGGCAGATACGCAGTATTTT
TRBJ1-4 | - | - | TRBV4-3 | CASSQVSGNQKLFF | TGCGCCAGCAGCCAAGTGAGCGGGAACCAAAAACTGTTTTTT
TRBJ2-2 | TRBD1 | - | TRBV10-1 | CASSWGQGATGELFF | TGCGCCAGCAGCTGGGGACAGGGGGCCACCGGGGAGCTGTTTTTT
TRBJ2-3 | - | - | TRBV5-4 | CASSLDRAKDTQYF | TGTGCCAGCAGCTTGGATCGCGCCAAGGATACGCAGTATTTT
TRBJ2-1 | - | - | TRBV29-1 | CSVLPGNNEQFF | TGCAGCGTTCTCCCAGGGAACAATGAGCAGTTCTTC
TRBJ2-3 | TRBD2 | - | TRBV7-3 | CASSLKRGPSDTQYF | TGTGCCAGCAGCTTAAAGCGGGGGCCTTCAGATACGCAGTATTTT
TRBJ2-1 | - | - | TRBV7-2 | CASSPTGLKSYNEQFF | TGTGCCAGCAGCCCGACTGGCCTTAAATCCTACAATGAGCAGTTCTTC
TRBJ1-2 | - | - | TRBV5-4 | CASSLSGGYGYTF | TGTGCCAGCAGCTTGTCCGGGGGCTATGGCTACACCTTC
TRBJ2-2 | - | - | TRBV30 | CAWSWTNTGELFF | TGTGCCTGGAGTTGGACAAACACCGGGGAGCTGTTTTTT
TRBJ2-3 | - | - | TRBV24-1 | CATREGDTQYF | TGTGCCACCAGGGAGGGGGATACGCAGTATTTT
TRBJ2-3 | TRBD2 | - | TRBV5-1 | CASSSGTTSGPPIRQYF | TGCGCCAGCAGCTCAGGAACCACTAGCGGGCCCCCGATCAGGCAGTATTTT
TRBJ1-1 | TRBD1 | - | TRBV12-5 | CASQGTVNTEAFF | TGTGCTAGTCAAGGGACAGTGAACACTGAAGCTTTCTTT
TRBJ2-1 | - | - | TRBV11-1 | CASSLLVGYNEQFF | TGTGCCAGCAGCTTACTAGTTGGGTACAATGAGCAGTTCTTC
TRBJ2-1 | TRBD2 | - | TRBV6-4 | CASRVIAGVGNEQFF | TGTGCCAGCAGAGTTATAGCGGGAGTGGGCAATGAGCAGTTCTTC
TRBJ2-1 | - | - | TRBV3-1/TRBV3-2 | CASSQELGTPHSYNEQFF | TGTGCCAGCAGCCAAGAGCTCGGGACTCCGCACTCCTACAATGAGCAGTTCTTC
TRBJ1-3 | TRBD1 | few | TRBV27 | CASSLGTGAGNTIYF | TGTGCCAGCAGTCTCGGGACAGGGGCTGGAAACACCATATATTTT
TRBJ2-1 | TRBD2 | few | TRBV11-2 | CASSLRVTSGPFLYNEQFF | TGTGCCAGCAGCTTAAGGGTCACTAGCGGGCCATTTCTCTACAATGAGCAGTTCTTC